These 16 T cell receptor beta chains originate from one sample sequenced in a study of T cells after yellow fever vaccination. TCRdb re-called the 5' RACE reads through MiXCR, storing one row per CDR3 protein. The sample contains 250,000 to 350,000 distinct CDR3 sequences, roughly 6.8% of which appear only once. The source material was PBMCs, sampled more than 40 days after the first yellow fever vaccination. All receptors come from a man aged 18 to 29 who received the YFV17D yellow fever vaccine.

In this sample, this clonotype turned up many times. The chain couples TRBV29-1 to TRBJ2-1; D tentatively reads TRBD1 or TRBD2 (5 bases each). Germline values: CDR1 SQVTM, CDR2 ANQGSEA. This CDR3 comprises 12 residues. V lost 2 bases, J lost 7 bases, and 9 bases lay in between. The CDR3, as DNA: TGCAGCGTTGAAAGGGGACGGAATGAGCAGTTCTTC. The encoded protein is CSVERGRNEQFF.

The chain joins TRBV7-9 to TRBJ2-7; D may be TRBD1 (6 bases). The germline V gene encodes CDR1 SEHNR and CDR2 FQNEAQ (reference sequence). The length of the CDR3 is 14 residues. Trimming stripped 5 bases from V and 1 base from J, with 12 bases between. The CDR3 DNA is TGTGCCAGCAGCACACAGGGCTTTTCCTACGAGCAGTACTTC. Protein: CASSTQGFSYEQYF.

Here the CDR3 DNA reads TGTGCCAGCAGCTTATCTGGCGGGGGGGCCAATGAGCAGTTCTTC. This codes for CASSLSGGGANEQFF. The V call is TRBV7-3, the J call TRBJ2-1; TRBD2 matches at 9 bases. CDR3 length: 15 amino acids. Germline V CDR1 and CDR2: SGHTA, FQGTGA. With 2 bases clipped from V and 6 bases from J, the junction kept 5 bases outside the gene matches.

V gene TRBV12-3 or TRBV12-4 combines with J gene TRBJ1-3; D is perhaps TRBD1 (6 bases). The CDR3 length is 15 residues. V lost 8 bases, J lost 0 bases, and 14 bases lay in between. In DNA, the CDR3 is TGTGCCAGCTCGGTGGGGGCATCCTCTGGAAACACCATATATTTT. Protein: CASSVGASSGNTIYF.

The chain is built from TRBV4-3 and TRBJ2-4, with 14 positions matching TRBD2. Germline trimming cut 0 bases from V and 7 bases from J; bases unmatched to any gene: 2. This CDR3 is 16 amino acids long. Germline V CDR1 and CDR2: LGHNA, YSLEER. CDR3 amino acids: CASSQEGTSGGNIQYF. The CDR3 DNA follows: TGCGCCAGCAGCCAAGAGGGGACTAGCGGGGGTAACATTCAGTACTTC.

This clonotype was observed many times. The chain carries TRBV6-1 and TRBJ2-1; D call uncertain. Trimming took off 8 bases at V and 0 bases at J, with 8 bases between the two ends. This CDR3 spans 13 amino acids. The germline V gene has CDR1 MNHNS and CDR2 SASEGT. The CDR3 sequence is CASRGSSYNEQFF. CDR3 in DNA: TGTGCCAGCCGCGGAAGCTCCTACAATGAGCAGTTCTTC.

In its sample, this clonotype was seen a few times. The rearrangement uses TRBV7-9 and TRBJ1-2; D uncertain. The CDR3 extends over 13 amino acids. Per the germline V gene, CDR1 is SEHNR and CDR2 is FQNEAQ (reference sequence). Trimming took off 0 bases at V and 4 bases at J, with 6 bases between the two ends. This CDR3 is CASSLASPYGYTF. DNA of the CDR3: TGTGCCAGCAGCTTAGCCAGTCCCTATGGCTACACCTTC.

The rearrangement joins TRBV20-1 to TRBJ2-1, with 12 bases that match TRBD2. V was pared by 1 base and J by 1 base, with 8 bases of the junction left unmatched. Germline CDR1 reads DFQATT; CDR2 reads SNEGSKA (reference sequence). This CDR3 is built from 18 residues. CDR3 coding DNA: TGCAGTGCTAGAGTTGGACTAGCGGGGCGCTGGTCCTACAATGAGCAGTTCTTC. Amino acids: CSARVGLAGRWSYNEQFF.

V and J are TRBV18 and TRBJ2-3; possibly TRBD2 for D (6 bases). The CDR3 covers 15 residues. Trimming cost V 3 bases and J 6 bases, with 16 bases left between them. Germline V gives CDR1 KGHSH, CDR2 LQKENI. The CDR3 loop is CASSPTSTRRDTQYF. CDR3 DNA sequence: TGTGCCAGCTCACCGACTAGTACCCGAAGGGATACGCAGTATTTT.

Regarding this clonotype: A much more abundant neighbour one base away suggests this may be a read error. The chain recombines TRBV12-3 or TRBV12-4 with TRBJ1-1; D is undetermined. Trimming removed 3 bases at V and 5 bases at J, with 19 bases between. This CDR3 region has 16 residues. In DNA form, the CDR3 reads TGTGCCAGCAGTTTTATAGCTGGATACAAGGCGACTGAAGCTTTCTTT. Its protein product is CASSFIAGYKATEAFF.

V and J are TRBV7-9 and TRBJ2-7; 7 bases are a match to TRBD2. The CDR3 is 19 residues long. Germline values: CDR1 SEHNR, CDR2 FQNEAQ (reference sequence). The V and J ends lost 3 bases and 2 bases, in that order; junction bases with no gene match: 19. DNA of the CDR3: TGTGCCAGCAGCTTCTCGGGGCGGGGGAAAATAACAGTTCCCTACGAGCAGTACTTC. Its protein product is CASSFSGRGKITVPYEQYF.

The sample holds a few counts of this clonotype. The chain uses TRBV7-9 and TRBJ1-3; a possible D gene is TRBD1 (5 bases). Between the trimmed V and J ends, which lost 8 bases and 2 bases, there was a span of 13 bases. Germline V lookup: CDR1 SEHNR, CDR2 FQNEAQ (reference sequence). The CDR3 covers 14 residues. The CDR3 coding sequence is TGTGCCAGCCGAGGGGCCCAGGCTGGAAACACCATATATTTT. Translation: CASRGAQAGNTIYF.

Ten or more counts support this clonotype. The chain uses TRBV5-8 and TRBJ2-6; unclear D gene. This CDR3 has 16 amino acids. The germline gives CDR1 SGHTS, CDR2 YDEGEE. Trimming took 4 bases from V and 0 from J, leaving 11 bases between them. Written as DNA, the CDR3 is TGTGCCAGCAGCATGGAGTCGTTCTCTGGGGCCAACGTCCTGACTTTC. This encodes CASSMESFSGANVLTF.

This clonotype was seen a handful of times. The rearrangement uses TRBV12-3 or TRBV12-4 and TRBJ1-2; D possibly corresponds to TRBD1 (5 bases). This CDR3 is built from 12 residues. With 5 bases removed from V and 5 bases from J, the gap between germline ends came to 9 bases. DNA for the CDR3: TGTGCCAGCAGTACGCAGGGTTATGGCTACACCTTC. Translated, it gives CASSTQGYGYTF.

This clonotype has a handful of counts. The chain recombines TRBV13 with TRBJ1-5, with 9 bases matching TRBD1. This CDR3 is 15 amino acids long. Germline-derived CDR1 and CDR2 are PRHDT and FYEKMQ (reference sequence). Trimming removed 7 bases from V and 7 bases from J; junction bases left unmatched: 11. The CDR3 sequence: CASTFGTGGGQPQHF. The CDR3 DNA follows: TGTGCCAGCACTTTCGGAACAGGGGGCGGACAGCCCCAGCATTTT.

Comments on this clonotype: With a far larger clone one base away, a read error is the likely cause. The chain uses TRBV7-9 and TRBJ2-3; D gene unclear. Germline values: CDR1 SEHNR, CDR2 FQNEAQ (reference sequence). Trimming cost V 4 bases and J 4 bases, with 3 bases left between them. The CDR3 covers 11 residues. The DNA of the CDR3 is TGTGCCAGCAGCTCCCCAGATACGCAGTATTTT. The encoded protein is CASSSPDTQYF.